The 10 T cell receptor beta chains reported below all come from one sample, sequenced in a study of CD8+ T cells in alopecia areata. The authors extracted RNA and reverse transcribed it into cDNA as the sequencing template. Only in-frame clones appear in the TCRdb table, and some are missing; sequencing was by immunoSEQ multiplex PCR. The table has 200,000 to 250,000 clones, about three fifths seen once. This specimen consisted of CD4+ T cells sorted from blood, obtained at week 0. The receptors stem from a human donor with alopecia areata.

The chain recombines TRBV7-9 with TRBJ2-6; 8 nucleotides align to TRBD1. This CDR3 comprises 18 residues. CDR1 is SEHNR, CDR2 FQNEAQ, per germline (reference sequence). With 4 bases clipped from V and 2 bases from J, the junction kept 10 bases outside the gene matches. CDR3 sequence (DNA): TGTGCCAGCAGCTCCTATTACCCGGACAGGGCTGGGGCCAACGTCCTGACTTTC. Amino acid sequence: CASSSYYPDRAGANVLTF.

The J gene is TRBJ1-5, the V gene TRBV29-1; a possible D gene is TRBD1 (6 bases). Germline assignment: CDR1 SQVTM and CDR2 ANQGSEA. Deletions cut 5 bases from V and 2 bases from J, with 13 bases between. There are 14 residues in the CDR3. CDR3 region: CSVRGADGNQPQHF. In DNA, the CDR3 is TGCAGCGTTCGGGGGGCGGATGGCAATCAGCCCCAGCATTTT.

V and J are TRBV5-6 and TRBJ2-3; 7 bases are shared with TRBD1. Per germline, CDR1 SGHDT and CDR2 YYEEEE. The CDR3 is made up of 16 amino acids. V was clipped by 4 bases and J by 6 bases; unmatched bases: 14. For the CDR3, the DNA is TGTGCCAGCAGCCCACACCCCGGGACAGCGTCGGATACGCAGTATTTT. This translates into CASSPHPGTASDTQYF.

The chain carries TRBV29-1 and TRBJ1-2; D is unclear. The CDR3 has 14 amino acids. V was cut by 6 bases and J by 1 base, with 15 bases left in between. Germline V gene sequence: CDR1 SQVTM, CDR2 ANQGSEA. DNA of the CDR3: TGCAGCGTACGACATGGGTCCCTTAACTATGGCTACACCTTC. As protein: CSVRHGSLNYGYTF.

The V gene is TRBV5-4, the J gene TRBJ2-3, with D unresolved. The CDR3 consists of 15 residues. Germline V lookup: CDR1 SGHNT, CDR2 YYREEE (reference sequence). V was shortened by 9 bases and J by 5 bases, with 22 bases between the two germline ends. In nucleotides, the CDR3 is TGTGCCACCCCACGGGCCGATAAAAGGGAAGATACGCAGTATTTT. Its translation: CATPRADKREDTQYF.

The J gene is TRBJ1-2, the V gene TRBV27; TRBD1 matches at 10 bases. This CDR3 is built from 15 residues. V lost 5 bases to trimming and J lost 6 bases; unmatched junction nucleotides: 9. CDR1 MNHEY and CDR2 SMNVEV come from the germline V gene (reference sequence). CDR3 sequence: CASSSQGTGAHGYTF. The DNA for the CDR3 is TGTGCCAGCAGTAGCCAGGGGACAGGGGCCCATGGCTACACCTTC.

The V gene is TRBV7-9, the J gene TRBJ1-5; D is unresolved. This CDR3 is built from 12 residues. V shed 3 bases and J shed 5 bases, with 5 bases lying between them. The germline V gene encodes CDR1 SEHNR and CDR2 FQNEAQ (reference sequence). The CDR3 here is CASSFDYQPQHF. The CDR3 nucleotides read TGTGCCAGCAGCTTCGATTATCAGCCCCAGCATTTT.

The chain carries TRBV29-1 and TRBJ1-1, with D uncertain. Germline loops: CDR1 SQVTM, CDR2 ANQGSEA. The CDR3 covers 12 residues. Trimming shortened V by 7 bases and J by 2 bases, and 11 bases separated the two germline ends. This CDR3 reads CSARWGNTEAFF. CDR3 nucleotides: TGCAGCGCCAGATGGGGTAACACTGAAGCTTTCTTT.

The J gene is TRBJ1-1, the V gene TRBV7-8; D is unclear. There are 13 residues in the CDR3. V was trimmed by 1 base and J by 10 bases, leaving 13 bases between them. Germline CDR1 is SGHVS and CDR2 is FQNEAQ. The CDR3 sequence: CASSLVSPGRAFF. The CDR3, as DNA: TGTGCCAGCAGCTTAGTTTCCCCCGGCCGAGCTTTCTTT.

This clone has a handful of counts. The rearrangement joins TRBV4-1 to TRBJ1-6, with D perhaps matching TRBD1 (6 bases). The CDR3 totals 18 residues. Germline CDR1 MGHRA, CDR2 YSYEKL. The V end was cut by 0 bases, the J end by 7 bases, with 19 bases between. CDR3 residues: CASSQDQSSQGLNSPLHF. CDR3 DNA sequence: TGCGCCAGCAGCCAAGATCAATCTAGTCAGGGGCTCAATTCACCCCTCCACTTT.